This passage covers 15 T cell receptor beta chains from one sample sequenced in a study of a mutant IDH1 vaccine in newly diagnosed glioma. Which antigens these TCRs recognize remains unknown. The data were produced by immunoSEQ multiplex PCR, yet TCRdb's version contains in-frame clones alone and is incomplete. The data contain roughly 72,000 clones, 90% to 95% of them seen just once; the ten biggest clones take up 0.5% to 0.7%. As for time point: week 5, during vaccination. One vaccine dose held 300 ug of mutant IDH1 20-mer peptide and came with topical imiquimod. Sequenced here: PBMCs, sampled from a glioma patient whose treatment included an IDH1 peptide vaccine. The receptor set was obtained from a woman aged 45 to 65 with glioma.

This rearrangement joins TRBV7-8 to TRBJ1-1; D is possibly TRBD1 (5 bases). V lost 5 bases and J 5 bases, leaving 18 bases between the germline ends. Germline lookup yields CDR1 SGHVS and CDR2 FQNEAQ. The CDR3 has 15 amino acids. The CDR3 protein is CASSPGHGEGTEAFF. The CDR3 DNA sequence: TGTGCCAGCAGCCCCGGACACGGGGAGGGGACTGAAGCTTTCTTT. The full variable domain, with the rest looked up from reference TRBV7-8 and TRBJ1-1, is GAGVSQSPRYKVAKRGQDVALRCDPISGHVSLFWYQQALGQGPEFLTYFQNEAQLDKSGLPSDRFFAERPEGSVSTLKIQRTQQEDSAVYLCASSPGHGEGTEAFFGQGTRLTVV.

J is TRBJ1-1 and V is TRBV7-9; possibly TRBD1 for D (6 bases). V was pared by 3 bases and J by 5 bases, with 13 bases between. Germline CDR1 and CDR2: SEHNR and FQNEAQ (reference sequence). CDR3 length: 14 amino acids. The CDR3 region is CASSFQQGRTEAFF. As DNA, the CDR3 is TGTGCCAGCAGCTTCCAACAGGGAAGGACTGAAGCTTTCTTT.

The CDR3 spells CASRDREYYGYTF. The CDR3 nucleotides are TGTGCCAGTAGGGACAGGGAGTACTATGGCTACACCTTC. V is TRBV19 and J is TRBJ1-2; 8 bases are shared with TRBD1. The V gene's germline CDR1 is LNHDA and CDR2 SQIVND (reference sequence). CDR3 size: 13 residues. The trim removed 6 bases at V and 3 bases at J, leaving 3 bases unmatched.

V and J are TRBV5-1 and TRBJ2-1; TRBD2 matches 13 bases. This CDR3 has 17 residues. V shed 3 bases and J 2 bases; nucleotides not matched to a gene: 5. Germline CDR1 is SGHRS and CDR2 is YFSETQ. This CDR3 reads CASSSLAGGVTYNEQFF. In DNA, the CDR3 is TGCGCCAGCAGCTCACTAGCGGGAGGGGTTACCTACAATGAGCAGTTCTTC. The complete variable domain, with remaining parts taken from reference TRBV5-1 and TRBJ2-1, reads KAGVTQTPRYLIKTRGQQVTLSCSPISGHRSVSWYQQTPGQGLQFLFEYFSETQRNKGNFPGRFSGRQFSNSRSEMNVSTLELGDSALYLCASSSLAGGVTYNEQFFGPGTRLTVL.

The chain joins TRBV13 to TRBJ2-5; tentatively, D is TRBD1 or TRBD2 (5 bases each). Trimming took 3 bases from V and 4 from J, leaving 12 bases between them. Germline V lookup: CDR1 PRHDT, CDR2 FYEKMQ (reference sequence). The CDR3 length is 14 residues. The DNA for the CDR3 is TGTGCCAGCAGCTTGGGCCCGAGGGGAGAGACCCAGTACTTC. This codes for CASSLGPRGETQYF.

The rearrangement links TRBV13 to TRBJ2-3; 10 nucleotides match TRBD2. Trimming removed 6 bases from V and 4 bases from J; junction bases left unmatched: 4. The CDR3 consists of 14 residues. CDR1 and CDR2 (germline): PRHDT, FYEKMQ (reference sequence). The CDR3 DNA follows: TGTGCCAGCAGACCTAGCGGGAGCCCAGATACGCAGTATTTT. This sequence encodes CASRPSGSPDTQYF.

Regarding this clone: The same CDR3 also results from other DNA sequences found in this sample. The J gene is TRBJ2-7, the V gene TRBV9; unclear D gene. Trimming took off 0 bases at V and 0 bases at J, with 10 bases between the two ends. Germline assignment: CDR1 SGDLS and CDR2 YYNGEE. The CDR3 is 15 residues long. The CDR3 sequence: CASSVATGFSYEQYF. CDR3 DNA sequence: TGTGCCAGCAGCGTAGCTACGGGTTTCTCCTACGAGCAGTACTTC.

This chain uses TRBV5-1 with TRBJ2-5; no firm D call. The J call may be in error: the DNA end matches TRBJ2-7 better. Germline CDR1 SGHRS, CDR2 YFSETQ. The CDR3 consists of 15 residues. The CDR3 DNA follows: TGCGCCAGCAGCTTGGGTGGCTTAGACTCCTACGAGCAGTACTTC. This sequence encodes CASSLGGLDSYEQYF.

As concerns this clone: The DNA is omitted, as the CDR3 cannot be located on it reliably, and the CDR3 follows TCRdb's listing. The rearrangement uses TRBV7-9 and TRBJ2-1; TRBD2, as called in the table, went unchecked against the DNA. Germline V gene data show CDR1 as SEHNR and CDR2 as FQNEAQ (reference sequence). A total of 16 residues make up the CDR3, ends included. CDR3 amino acids: CASSLHFGRERGEQFF.

V and J are TRBV11-3 and TRBJ2-3; 15 bases match TRBD2. The CDR3 is made up of 16 amino acids. Looked up from germline, CDR1 is SGHNT and CDR2 is YENEEA. Trimming took 4 bases from V and 6 from J; bases not matched to a gene: 5. Here the CDR3 DNA reads TGTGCCAGCAGCTCCCGGACTAGCGGGAGGGGGGATACGCAGTATTTT. It encodes CASSSRTSGRGDTQYF.

A few counts support this clone. The rearrangement joins TRBV19 to TRBJ2-1; 12 bases align to TRBD1. Germline values: CDR1 LNHDA, CDR2 SQIVND (reference sequence). The CDR3 spans 15 residues. Germline trimming cut 10 bases from V and 8 bases from J; bases unmatched to any gene: 12. CDR3 in amino acids: CATRGGTGGNHEQFF. Here the CDR3 DNA reads TGTGCCACTCGTGGCGGGACAGGGGGCAATCATGAGCAGTTCTTC.

This sequence joins TRBV9 and TRBJ2-2; 11 nucleotides align to TRBD1. Trimming took 4 bases from V and 6 from J; bases not matched to a gene: 5. The CDR3 spans 15 residues. CDR1 SGDLS and CDR2 YYNGEE come from the germline V gene. CDR3 amino acids: CASSLGGQGAGELFF. The CDR3 coding sequence is TGTGCCAGCAGCCTAGGGGGACAGGGGGCCGGGGAGCTGTTTTTT.

In the case of this clone: A read error may produce the germline difference seen at one junction end. The gene calls are TRBV4-2 and TRBJ2-7; D is unresolved. Germline CDR1 and CDR2: LGHNA and YNFKEQ. CDR3 size: 15 residues. The CDR3 sequence is CASSQGASGSHEQYF. The CDR3 DNA reads as TGTGCCAGCAGCCAAGGCGCGTCTGGCTCCCACGAGCAGTACTTC.

In its sample, this clone was seen once. This sequence joins TRBV15 and TRBJ2-7; no reliable D call. This CDR3 has 17 residues. V lost 0 bases and J lost 0, with 15 bases in between. CDR1 and CDR2 from the germline V gene are LNHNV and YYDKDF (reference sequence). The CDR3 sequence is CATSRDPFGAFSYEQYF. In DNA, the CDR3 is TGTGCCACCAGCAGAGACCCCTTTGGCGCCTTCTCCTACGAGCAGTACTTC.

The gene calls are TRBV28 and TRBJ2-2, with TRBD2 as a possible D gene (6 bases). This CDR3 has 13 residues. Trimming shortened V by 11 bases and J by 5 bases, and 15 bases separated the two germline ends. Germline V CDR1 and CDR2: MDHEN, SYDVKM. The CDR3 sequence: CASRTAGTGELFF. CDR3 DNA sequence: TGTGCCTCCCGGACCGCGGGGACCGGGGAGCTGTTTTTT. Using reference TRBV28 and TRBJ2-2 for the parts outside the CDR3, the full variable domain is DVKVTQSSRYLVKRTGEKVFLECVQDMDHENMFWYRQDPGLGLRLIYFSYDVKMKEKGDIPEGYSVSREKKERFSLILESASTNQTSMYLCASRTAGTGELFFGEGSRLTVL.